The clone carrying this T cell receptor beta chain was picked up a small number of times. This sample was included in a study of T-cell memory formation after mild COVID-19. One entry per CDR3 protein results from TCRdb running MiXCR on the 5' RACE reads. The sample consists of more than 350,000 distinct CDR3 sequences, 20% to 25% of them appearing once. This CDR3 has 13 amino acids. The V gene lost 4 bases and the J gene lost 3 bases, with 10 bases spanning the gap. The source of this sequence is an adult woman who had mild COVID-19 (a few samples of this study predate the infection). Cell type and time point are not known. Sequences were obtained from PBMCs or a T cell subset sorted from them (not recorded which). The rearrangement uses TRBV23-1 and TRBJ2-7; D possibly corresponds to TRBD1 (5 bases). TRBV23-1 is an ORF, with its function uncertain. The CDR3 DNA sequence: TGCGCCAGCAGTCCGAAGGGGATCTACGAGCAGTACTTC. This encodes CASSPKGIYEQYF.